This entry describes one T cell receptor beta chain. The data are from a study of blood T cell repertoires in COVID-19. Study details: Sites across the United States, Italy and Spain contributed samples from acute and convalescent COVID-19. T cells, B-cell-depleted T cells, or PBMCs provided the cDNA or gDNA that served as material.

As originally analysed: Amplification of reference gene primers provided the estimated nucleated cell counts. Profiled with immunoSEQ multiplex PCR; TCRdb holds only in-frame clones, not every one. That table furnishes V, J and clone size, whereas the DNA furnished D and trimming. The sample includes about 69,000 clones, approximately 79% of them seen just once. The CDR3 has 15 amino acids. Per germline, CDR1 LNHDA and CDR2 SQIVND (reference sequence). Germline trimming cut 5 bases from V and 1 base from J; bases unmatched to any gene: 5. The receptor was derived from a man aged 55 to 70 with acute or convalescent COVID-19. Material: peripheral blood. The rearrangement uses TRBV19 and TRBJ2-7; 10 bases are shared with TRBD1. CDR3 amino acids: CASSAGQGGSYEQYF. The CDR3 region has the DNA TGTGCCAGTAGTGCCGGACAGGGGGGATCCTACGAGCAGTACTTC.